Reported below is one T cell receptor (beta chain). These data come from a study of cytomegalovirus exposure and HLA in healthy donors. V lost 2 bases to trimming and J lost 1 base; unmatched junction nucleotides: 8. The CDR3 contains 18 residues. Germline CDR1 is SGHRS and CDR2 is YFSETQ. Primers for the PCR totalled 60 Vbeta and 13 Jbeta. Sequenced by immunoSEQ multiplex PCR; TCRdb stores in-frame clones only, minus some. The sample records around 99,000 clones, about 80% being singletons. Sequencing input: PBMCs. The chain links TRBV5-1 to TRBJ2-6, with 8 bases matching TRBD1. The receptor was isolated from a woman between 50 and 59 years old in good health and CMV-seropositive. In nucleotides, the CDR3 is TGCGCCAGCAGCTTTTCCGGGACAGGAGGGTCTGGGGCCAACGTCCTGACTTTC. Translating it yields CASSFSGTGGSGANVLTF.